The rows below give T cell receptor beta chains drawn from one sample of a study of blood T cell repertoires in COVID-19. Sequenced by immunoSEQ multiplex PCR; TCRdb stores in-frame clones only, minus some. The sample includes some 290,000 clones, 75% to 90% seen only once; the top ten take 2.2%. Sequences were obtained from peripheral blood. The receptors come from a woman aged 45 to 65 who had recovered from COVID-19. Both conserved end residues are part of each CDR3. Each record gives: CDR3 protein, CDR3 DNA, J gene, V gene, CDR3 length, clone size, D gene. A D gene is named only where the DNA matches it firmly. Size is stated for part of the rows, as once, few or many counts, or as a class when the clone is expanded.

CASSQVGGSPLHF,TGCGCCAGCAGCCAAGTCGGAGGATCACCCCTCCACTTT,TRBJ1-6,TRBV4-1,13,NA,NA
CASSRTGSHEQYF,TGTGCCAGCAGCCGGACAGGGAGCCACGAGCAGTACTTC,TRBJ2-7,TRBV5-4,13,NA,TRBD1
CASSGKTDRGLYKNIQYF,TGTGCCAGCAGTGGTAAGACGGACAGGGGATTATACAAAAACATTCAGTACTTC,TRBJ2-4,TRBV25-1,18,NA,TRBD1
CASSSGTGVNTEAFF,TGCGCCAGCAGCTCTGGGACAGGGGTGAACACTGAAGCTTTCTTT,TRBJ1-1,TRBV5-1,15,NA,TRBD1
CAWSPTRGNTIYF,TGTGCCTGGAGTCCCACGAGGGGAAACACCATATATTTT,TRBJ1-3,TRBV30,13,NA,NA
CAWGLGQGGGYTF,TGTGCCTGGGGCCTGGGACAGGGAGGGGGCTACACCTTC,TRBJ1-2,TRBV30,13,NA,TRBD1
CASKQGYGYTF,TGTGCCAGCAAGCAGGGGTATGGCTACACCTTC,TRBJ1-2,TRBV6-5,11,NA,NA
CASSIGGPLPRTGDYQPQHF,TGTGCCAGTAGTATTGGAGGGCCGCTCCCGAGGACAGGGGACTATCAGCCCCAGCATTTT,TRBJ1-5,TRBV19,20,NA,TRBD1
CASSHGGEPIQYF,TGTGCCAGCAGCCACGGGGGGGAGCCCATTCAGTACTTC,TRBJ2-4,TRBV4-2,13,NA,TRBD2
CASSQQGGGSPQHF,TGTGCCAGCAGCCAACAGGGGGGAGGTTCTCCCCAGCATTTT,TRBJ1-5,TRBV3-1/TRBV3-2,14,once,TRBD1
CASRRDSNNYGYTF,TGTGCCAGCAGACGGGACAGCAATAACTATGGCTACACCTTC,TRBJ1-2,TRBV6-5,14,NA,TRBD1
CASSLTGPGGGYTF,TGTGCCAGCAGCTTGACAGGGCCCGGAGGTGGCTACACCTTC,TRBJ1-2,TRBV28,14,NA,TRBD1
CAISGFDRAPLYGYTF,TGTGCCATCAGTGGGTTCGACAGGGCTCCACTCTATGGCTACACCTTC,TRBJ1-2,TRBV10-3,16,NA,TRBD1
CASSQVNTRLAGNEQYF,TGTGCCAGCAGCCAAGTTAATACTAGACTAGCGGGTAACGAGCAGTACTTC,TRBJ2-7,TRBV4-2,17,NA,TRBD2
CASSLITPGLAVDTQYF,TGTGCCAGCAGCTTAATAACCCCGGGACTAGCGGTGGATACGCAGTATTTT,TRBJ2-3,TRBV5-6,17,NA,TRBD2
CASSWTGGDQPQHF,TGTGCCAGTAGTTGGACAGGGGGCGATCAGCCCCAGCATTTT,TRBJ1-5,TRBV19,14,once,TRBD1
CASKLAGTYEQYF,TGTGCCAGTAAACTAGCGGGCACCTACGAGCAGTACTTC,TRBJ2-7,TRBV19,13,NA,TRBD2
CASSLGIGQGTVAFF,TGTGCCAGCAGCTTGGGCATAGGACAGGGGACGGTAGCTTTCTTT,TRBJ1-1,TRBV5-6,15,NA,TRBD1
CARSLGFGTVGGYTF,TGTGCCAGAAGCTTGGGCTTCGGGACAGTGGGTGGCTACACCTTC,TRBJ1-2,TRBV5-3,15,NA,TRBD1
CASSLVEGIEQYF,TGTGCCAGCAGCTTGGTTGAGGGAATCGAGCAGTACTTC,TRBJ2-7,TRBV5-4,13,NA,NA
CASSLGSTGLWNTEAFF,TGTGCCAGCAGTTTGGGGAGCACGGGACTCTGGAACACTGAAGCTTTCTTT,TRBJ1-1,TRBV7-2,17,NA,NA
CATKGESYNEQFF,TGTGCCACCAAGGGGGAGAGCTACAATGAGCAGTTCTTC,TRBJ2-1,TRBV24-1,13,NA,NA
CASSLFGLITDTQYF,TGTGCCAGCAGCTTATTCGGACTTATCACAGATACGCAGTATTTT,TRBJ2-3,TRBV7-3,15,NA,NA
CASSYYGDTSYEQYF,TGTGCCAGCAGTTACTATGGGGACACATCCTACGAGCAGTACTTC,TRBJ2-7,TRBV6-6,15,NA,NA
CASSWGVQGAALHF,TGTGCCAGCAGCTGGGGAGTGCAGGGGGCTGCCCTCCACTTT,TRBJ1-6,TRBV7-2,14,few,TRBD1
CASSLAPGLMMGELFF,TGTGCCAGCAGCTTAGCACCGGGACTCATGATGGGGGAGCTGTTTTTT,TRBJ2-2,TRBV6-2/TRBV6-3,16,NA,NA
CASSLATGSYNEQFF,TGTGCCAGCAGCTTAGCGACAGGCTCCTACAATGAGCAGTTCTTC,TRBJ2-1,TRBV7-2,15,few,NA
CASSSTGGPEAFF,TGCGCCAGCTCCTCTACAGGGGGACCTGAAGCTTTCTTT,TRBJ1-1,TRBV4-1,13,NA,TRBD1
CASSLSAGDRGNEQFF,TGTGCCAGCAGTTTATCAGCGGGAGACCGGGGGAATGAGCAGTTCTTC,TRBJ2-1,TRBV27,16,once,TRBD2
CASSLLGQGSTEAFF,TGTGCCAGCAGCTTACTAGGACAGGGTAGCACTGAAGCTTTCTTT,TRBJ1-1,TRBV7-2,15,NA,TRBD1
CASSRRGSYNEQFF,TGTGCCAGTAGTCGGAGGGGCTCATACAATGAGCAGTTCTTC,TRBJ2-1,TRBV19,14,few,NA
CASSFGVQGAIGYTF,TGTGCCAGCAGTTTTGGGGTGCAGGGGGCTATCGGCTACACCTTC,TRBJ1-2,TRBV28,15,NA,TRBD1
CASSYNSEDTQYF,TGTGCCAGCAGTTATAATTCGGAGGATACGCAGTATTTT,TRBJ2-3,TRBV6-5,13,NA,NA
CASSLSTSSTEAFF,TGCGCCAGCAGCCTTAGTACTTCAAGCACTGAAGCTTTCTTT,TRBJ1-1,TRBV5-1,14,NA,NA
CASRLINTQYF,TGTGCCAGCAGACTGATTAACACGCAGTATTTT,TRBJ2-3,TRBV28,11,NA,NA
CATSDPSTYEQYF,TGTGCCACCAGTGATCCCTCTACCTACGAGCAGTACTTC,TRBJ2-7,TRBV24-1,13,NA,NA
CASSPSTTSGNHNEQFF,TGTGCCAGCAGCCCAAGTACGACTAGCGGGAACCACAATGAGCAGTTCTTC,TRBJ2-1,TRBV11-3,17,NA,TRBD2
CASSLYGGINTIYF,TGTGCCAGCAGTTTATATGGCGGAATAAACACCATATATTTT,TRBJ1-3,TRBV27,14,NA,NA
CASSPTDRKETQYF,TGTGCCAGCAGCCCCACCGACAGGAAAGAGACCCAGTACTTC,TRBJ2-5,TRBV7-2,14,NA,NA
CASRRSTGELFF,TGTGCCAGTAGAAGGAGCACCGGGGAGCTGTTTTTT,TRBJ2-2,TRBV27,12,NA,NA
CASSRVTQGDGYTF,TGTGCCAGCAGCCGCGTAACCCAGGGGGATGGCTACACCTTC,TRBJ1-2,TRBV7-2,14,NA,TRBD1
CATSDPVAGPGGVNTGELFF,TGTGCCACCAGTGACCCAGTAGCGGGTCCCGGGGGGGTGAACACCGGGGAGCTGTTTTTT,TRBJ2-2,TRBV24-1,20,NA,TRBD2
CASSGTGGSYEQYF,TGTGCCAGCAGTGGTACTGGCGGTTCCTACGAGCAGTACTTC,TRBJ2-7,TRBV2,14,few,NA
CASSLTGFANYGYTF,TGTGCCAGCAGTCTAACAGGGTTTGCTAACTATGGCTACACCTTC,TRBJ1-2,TRBV6-5,15,once,NA
CASSLGLEHNEQFF,TGCGCCAGCAGCTTGGGCCTAGAACACAATGAGCAGTTCTTC,TRBJ2-1,TRBV5-1,14,NA,NA